This is a list of T cell receptor beta chains from one sample in a study of PD-1 blockade in classical Hodgkin lymphoma. Here immunoSEQ multiplex PCR was the method, and the copy in TCRdb shows in-frame clones only, minus some. The profile shows around 26,000 clones, almost 85% of them singletons. Here the sequenced sample was peripheral blood mononuclear cells (PBMCs), taken before the second cycle of nivolumab. These receptors all stem from a human donor with classical Hodgkin lymphoma. Each CDR3 is given with its conserved first and last residue. A D gene is named only where the DNA matches it firmly. Size tells how often a clone was seen (once, few, many) or the class of an expanded clone, and some rows leave it out.

cdr3_aa cdr3_nt clone_size d_call j_call v_call
CASSSRRPGGAGGNTIYF TGTGCCAGCAGCTCGAGGCGGCCAGGGGGCGCAGGAGGGAACACCATATATTTT NA TRBD1 TRBJ1-3 TRBV13
CASSQRPLAGGEQYF TGCGCCAGCAGCCAAAGACCGCTAGCCGGGGGTGAGCAGTACTTC NA NA TRBJ2-7 TRBV4-3
CASMGVERNQPQHF TGTGCCAGTATGGGGGTGGAACGCAATCAGCCCCAGCATTTT NA NA TRBJ1-5 TRBV19
CASRPGDQPQHF TGTGCCAGCAGGCCAGGGGATCAGCCCCAGCATTTT NA NA TRBJ1-5 TRBV2
CASSLGTGRSYEQYF TGCGCCAGCAGCTTGGGAACAGGCCGCTCCTACGAGCAGTACTTC NA NA TRBJ2-7 TRBV5-1
CAISGDAVELEQFF TGTGCCATCAGTGGGGACGCCGTTGAACTCGAGCAGTTCTTC once NA TRBJ2-1 TRBV10-3
CASSLSSEKLFF TGTGCCAGCAGCCTTTCTAGTGAAAAACTGTTTTTT NA NA TRBJ1-4 TRBV6-1
CASGMAGVDNTDTQYF TGTGCTAGTGGTATGGCCGGCGTTGATAACACAGATACGCAGTATTTT NA NA TRBJ2-3 TRBV12-5
CASSIARSSYNEQFF TGTGCCAGTAGTATAGCGAGGAGCTCCTACAATGAGCAGTTCTTC NA NA TRBJ2-1 TRBV19
CASSPTQHQPQHF TGTGCCAGCAGCCCGACCCAGCATCAGCCCCAGCATTTT NA NA TRBJ1-5 TRBV9
CASSIGQGIIWDTEAFF TGTGCCAGCAGCATCGGACAGGGGATTATTTGGGACACTGAAGCTTTCTTT NA TRBD1 TRBJ1-1 TRBV7-6
CASSFKQAFFGNEQFF TGTGCCAGCAGCTTCAAACAGGCCTTCTTCGGCAATGAGCAGTTCTTC NA NA TRBJ2-1 TRBV7-3
CASSDRGVNTEAFF TGTGCCAGTAGTGACAGGGGTGTTAACACTGAAGCTTTCTTT few TRBD1 TRBJ1-1 TRBV19
CASSSWSGANVLTF TGTGCCAGCAGTTCGTGGTCTGGGGCCAACGTCCTGACTTTC NA NA TRBJ2-6 TRBV28
CASSIVAGVDLEKLFF TGTGCCAGTAGTATAGTCGCGGGTGTGGACCTAGAAAAACTGTTTTTT NA NA TRBJ1-4 TRBV19
CASSPRANTEAFF TGTGCCAGCTCACCACGGGCGAACACTGAAGCTTTCTTT NA NA TRBJ1-1 TRBV18
CASSIDRDDYEQYF TGCGCCAGCTCAATAGACAGGGACGACTACGAGCAGTACTTC NA TRBD1 TRBJ2-7 TRBV10-1
CSVDWGQSFTEAFF TGCAGCGTTGATTGGGGTCAAAGTTTCACTGAAGCTTTCTTT NA NA TRBJ1-1 TRBV29-1
CSVDLGTGGYGYTF TGCAGCGTTGATTTGGGGACAGGGGGATATGGCTACACCTTC NA TRBD1 TRBJ1-2 TRBV29-1
CASSLMGEQYF TGTGCCAGCAGCTTGATGGGCGAGCAGTACTTC NA NA TRBJ2-7 TRBV5-8
CASSPPPDNEQFF TGTGCCAGCAGTCCGCCCCCGGATAATGAGCAGTTCTTC NA NA TRBJ2-1 TRBV28
CASNIPGSEQYF TGTGCCAGCAACATTCCAGGGTCCGAGCAGTACTTC NA NA TRBJ2-7 TRBV7-9
CSVSDASRLYNEQFF TGCAGCGTAAGTGACGCTAGTCGCCTCTACAATGAGCAGTTCTTC NA NA TRBJ2-1 TRBV29-1
CSVQYSNQPQHF TGCAGCGTCCAATATAGCAATCAGCCCCAGCATTTT NA NA TRBJ1-5 TRBV29-1
CASSYSTGSVEKLFF TGTGCCAGCAGTTACTCGACAGGGTCGGTTGAAAAACTGTTTTTT NA TRBD1 TRBJ1-4 TRBV6-5
CASSSDGNNEQFF TGTGCCAGCAGTTCGGACGGGAACAATGAGCAGTTCTTC NA NA TRBJ2-1 TRBV6-6
CASSPPGQGNRLFF TGTGCCAGCAGCCCACCCGGACAGGGAAATCGACTGTTTTTT few TRBD1 TRBJ1-4 TRBV7-9
CASSLPGLAAHGTQYF TGTGCCAGCAGTTTACCGGGACTAGCGGCCCACGGAACGCAGTATTTT NA TRBD2 TRBJ2-3 TRBV28
CASSANYKSGANVLTF TGTGCCAGCAGCGCCAATTACAAGTCTGGGGCCAACGTCCTGACTTTC few NA TRBJ2-6 TRBV9
CASSLDVSGYTF TGCGCCAGCAGCTTGGATGTCTCTGGCTACACCTTC once NA TRBJ1-2 TRBV5-1
CASRSDHEHSGNTIYF TGTGCCAGCAGATCCGACCACGAGCACTCTGGAAACACCATATATTTT NA NA TRBJ1-3 TRBV27
CASSQARQEGYTF TGCGCCAGCAGCCAAGCTCGTCAGGAGGGCTACACCTTC NA NA TRBJ1-2 TRBV4-1
CASSLRGSAGGRSYEQYF TGTGCCAGCAGCTTAAGGGGTTCCGCGGGGGGACGCTCCTACGAGCAGTACTTC medium-sized TRBD2 TRBJ2-7 TRBV7-2
CASSSYRTYYGYTF TGTGCCAGCAGTTCCTACAGGACTTACTATGGCTACACCTTC few NA TRBJ1-2 TRBV28
CASTSYGPGFNQPQHF TGTGCCAGCACCTCCTACGGTCCCGGATTCAATCAGCCCCAGCATTTT NA NA TRBJ1-5 TRBV28
CATEGGNEGYTF TGTGCCACCGAGGGGGGGAACGAGGGCTACACCTTC NA NA TRBJ1-2 TRBV6-5